The 17 T cell receptor beta chains listed next were all sequenced from one sample in a study of siplizumab effects on memory and regulatory T cells. TCRdb's copy holds only in-frame clones and misses some; the assay was immunoSEQ multiplex PCR. The table includes 90,000 to 150,000 clones, approximately 92% detected once. Sequences were obtained from non-Treg CD4+ T cells sorted from blood. Receptor source: a human donor in good health.

This chain links TRBV29-1 with TRBJ1-1; 7 bases line up with TRBD1. The CDR3 spans 12 residues. Germline V gene data show CDR1 as SQVTM and CDR2 as ANQGSEA. The ends lost 7 bases at V and 1 base at J; junction bases unmatched: 3. CDR3 sequence (DNA): TGCAGCGCGACAGGGACGAACACTGAAGCTTTCTTT. Encoded protein: CSATGTNTEAFF.

The rearrangement joins TRBV7-3 to TRBJ2-2; 11 nucleotides match TRBD2. CDR3 length: 16 amino acids. Germline-derived CDR1 and CDR2 are SGHTA and FQGTGA. V shed 3 bases, J shed 4 bases, and the junction held 4 bases outside the gene matches. The CDR3 region has the DNA TGTGCCAGCAGCTTCTACACTAGCGGGGGCACCGGGGAGCTGTTTTTT. This sequence encodes CASSFYTSGGTGELFF.

The chain couples TRBV5-4 to TRBJ2-2; D is undetermined. Germline assignment: CDR1 SGHNT and CDR2 YYREEE (reference sequence). Trimming shortened V by 2 bases and J by 1 base, and 3 bases separated the two germline ends. This CDR3 is 13 amino acids long. CDR3 sequence (DNA): TGTGCCAGCAGCTTAGGGAACACCGGGGAGCTGTTTTTT. This codes for CASSLGNTGELFF.

The rearrangement uses TRBV21-1 and TRBJ1-5. TRBV21-1 is flagged as a pseudogene. The CDR3 covers 21 residues. The CDR3 spells CASSKGGLATGARYSNQPQHF. DNA of the CDR3: TGTGCCAGCAGCAAAGGAGGTTTAGCGACCGGGGCTCGTTATAGCAATCAGCCCCAGCATTTT.

The chain couples TRBV30 to TRBJ2-5; D is perhaps TRBD1 (5 bases). CDR1 is GTSNPN and CDR2 is SVGIG in the germline V gene (reference sequence). V was trimmed by 2 bases and J by 4 bases, leaving 11 bases between them. The CDR3 has 13 amino acids. This CDR3 is CAWSRQWAETQYF. CDR3 coding DNA: TGTGCCTGGAGTAGACAGTGGGCAGAGACCCAGTACTTC.

The chain joins TRBV7-2 to TRBJ2-1, with 7 bases that match TRBD2. The V gene's germline CDR1 is SGHTA and CDR2 FQGNSA. The V segment lost 5 bases and the J segment 5 bases; nucleotides outside the gene matches: 9. The length of the CDR3 is 15 residues. The CDR3 sequence is CASSPPRDYHNEQFF. The CDR3 bases are TGTGCCAGCAGCCCACCCCGGGACTACCACAATGAGCAGTTCTTC.

J is TRBJ1-1 and V is TRBV2, with D possibly TRBD1 on 5 matching bases. Deletions cut 7 bases from V and 4 bases from J, with 16 bases between. The CDR3 consists of 14 residues. Germline V CDR1 and CDR2: SNHLY, FYNNEI. CDR3 DNA sequence: TGTGCCAGCATTAGGACAACCTCGGGCACTGAAGCTTTCTTT. Amino acids: CASIRTTSGTEAFF.

This chain connects TRBV5-1 to TRBJ2-5; D is unclear. The germline V gene has CDR1 SGHRS and CDR2 YFSETQ. The CDR3 is made up of 13 amino acids. V was shortened by 2 bases and J by 3 bases, with 8 bases between the two germline ends. The CDR3 sequence: CASSFAQKETQYF. The CDR3 coding sequence is TGCGCCAGCAGCTTCGCTCAGAAAGAGACCCAGTACTTC.

The chain employs TRBV29-1 and TRBJ1-2; 8 nucleotides match TRBD1. Germline V gene sequence: CDR1 SQVTM, CDR2 ANQGSEA. J was trimmed by 3 bases and V by 3 bases; bases with no gene match: 3. The CDR3 is 13 residues long. The DNA of the CDR3 is TGCAGCGTTGAGCAGGGGGCTCACTATGGCTACACCTTC. It yields the protein CSVEQGAHYGYTF.

The rearrangement links TRBV7-2 to TRBJ1-6; D call uncertain. The germline V and J ends were trimmed by 1 base and 10 bases, with 5 bases remaining between them. Germline-derived CDR1 and CDR2 are SGHTA and FQGNSA. This CDR3 comprises 12 residues. CDR3 residues: CASSLGASPLHF. The CDR3 bases are TGTGCCAGCAGCTTAGGCGCGTCACCCCTCCACTTT.

The chain has TRBV10-1 and TRBJ2-3; D is unresolved. V was pared by 3 bases and J by 4 bases, with 8 bases between. The germline V gene has CDR1 WNHNN and CDR2 SYGVQD (reference sequence). The CDR3 runs to 13 residues. CDR3 nucleotides: TGCGCCAGCAGTGAAGTAGCTCCAGATACGCAGTATTTT. This translates into CASSEVAPDTQYF.

The chain employs TRBV20-1 and TRBJ2-7; no firm D call. The germline V gene has CDR1 DFQATT and CDR2 SNEGSKA (reference sequence). The CDR3 spans 11 residues. CDR3 protein: CSGSHFYEQYF. CDR3 in DNA: TGCTCGGGCAGCCACTTCTACGAGCAGTACTTC.

The V gene is TRBV4-1, the J gene TRBJ1-5; no clear D gene. The ends were cut back, 0 bases at V and 2 bases at J, with 14 bases in the middle. The CDR3 contains 17 residues. CDR1 and CDR2 (germline): MGHRA, YSYEKL. The CDR3 coding sequence is TGCGCCAGCAGCCAAGAAGGCGGGCAAAGCGGCAATCAGCCCCAGCATTTT. It is translated as CASSQEGGQSGNQPQHF.

The rearrangement joins TRBV19 to TRBJ1-2; D uncertain. V lost 10 bases, J lost 6 bases, and 15 bases lay in between. This CDR3 comprises 12 residues. CDR1 LNHDA and CDR2 SQIVND come from the germline V gene (reference sequence). The CDR3 DNA reads as TGTGCCACCAACTCGTTGGGCCATGGCTACACCTTC. It is translated as CATNSLGHGYTF.

The chain is built from TRBV19 and TRBJ1-2; TRBD1 matches 8 bases. This CDR3 spans 18 amino acids. V shed 3 bases and J 0 bases; nucleotides not matched to a gene: 12. Germline V lookup: CDR1 LNHDA, CDR2 SQIVND (reference sequence). This CDR3 is CASSMADRAPKTNYGYTF. CDR3 bases: TGTGCCAGTAGTATGGCGGACAGGGCACCGAAAACTAACTATGGCTACACCTTC.

DNA of the CDR3: TGTGCCAGCAGCTTCCGACGGCACACTGAAGCTTTCTTT. Translating gives CASSFRRHTEAFF. This rearrangement joins TRBV7-3 to TRBJ1-1; D not certain. Germline V lookup: CDR1 SGHTA, CDR2 FQGTGA. The ends were cut back, 3 bases at V and 3 bases at J, with 8 bases in the middle. The length of the CDR3 is 13 residues.

J is TRBJ2-2 and V is TRBV7-4; 7 bases map to TRBD2. V dropped 5 bases and J dropped 4; count of bases not matched to a gene: 7. Germline assignment: CDR1 SGHVT and CDR2 SQSDAQ. The CDR3 is 15 residues long. The CDR3 protein is CASSRRTRSTGELFF. The CDR3, as DNA: TGTGCCAGCAGCCGGAGGACTAGATCCACCGGGGAGCTGTTTTTT.